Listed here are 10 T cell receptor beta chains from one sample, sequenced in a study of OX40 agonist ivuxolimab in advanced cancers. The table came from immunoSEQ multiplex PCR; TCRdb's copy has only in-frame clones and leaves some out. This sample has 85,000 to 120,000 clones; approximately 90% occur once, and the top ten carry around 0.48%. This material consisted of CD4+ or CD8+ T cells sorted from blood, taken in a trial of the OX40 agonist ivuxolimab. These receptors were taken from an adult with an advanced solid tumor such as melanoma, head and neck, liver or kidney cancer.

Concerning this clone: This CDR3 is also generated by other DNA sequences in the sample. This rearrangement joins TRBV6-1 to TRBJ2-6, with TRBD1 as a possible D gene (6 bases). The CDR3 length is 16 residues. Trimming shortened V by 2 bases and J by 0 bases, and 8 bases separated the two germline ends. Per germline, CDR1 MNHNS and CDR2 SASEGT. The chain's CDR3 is CASSETGNSGANVLTF. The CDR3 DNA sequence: TGTGCCAGCAGTGAAACAGGGAACTCTGGGGCCAACGTCCTGACTTTC.

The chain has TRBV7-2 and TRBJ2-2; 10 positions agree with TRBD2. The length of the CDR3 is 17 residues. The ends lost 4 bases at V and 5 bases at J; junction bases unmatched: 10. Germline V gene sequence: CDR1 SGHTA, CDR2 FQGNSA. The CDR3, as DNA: TGTGCCAGCAGCTCCTTATCTAGCGGGGGTATAACCGGGGAGCTGTTTTTT. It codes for CASSSLSSGGITGELFF.

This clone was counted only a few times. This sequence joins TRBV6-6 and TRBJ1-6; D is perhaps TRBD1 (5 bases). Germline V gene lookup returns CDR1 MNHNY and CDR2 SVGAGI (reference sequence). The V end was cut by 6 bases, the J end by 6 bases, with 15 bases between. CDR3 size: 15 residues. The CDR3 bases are TGTGCCAGCAGAAACAGCCCTCAGGGTAATTCACCCCTCCACTTT. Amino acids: CASRNSPQGNSPLHF.

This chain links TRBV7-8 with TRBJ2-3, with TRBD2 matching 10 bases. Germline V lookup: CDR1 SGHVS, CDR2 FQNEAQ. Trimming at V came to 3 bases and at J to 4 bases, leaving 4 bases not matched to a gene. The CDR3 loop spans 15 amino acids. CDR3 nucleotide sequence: TGTGCCAGCAGCTTCGCTAGCGGGGGTTCAGATACGCAGTATTTT. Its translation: CASSFASGGSDTQYF.

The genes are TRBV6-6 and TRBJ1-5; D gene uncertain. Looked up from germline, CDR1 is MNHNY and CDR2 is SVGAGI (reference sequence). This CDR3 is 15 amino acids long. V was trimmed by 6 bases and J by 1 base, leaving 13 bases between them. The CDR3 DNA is TGTGCCAGCAGGATATCCTCAGGCAGCAATCAGCCCCAGCATTTT. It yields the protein CASRISSGSNQPQHF.

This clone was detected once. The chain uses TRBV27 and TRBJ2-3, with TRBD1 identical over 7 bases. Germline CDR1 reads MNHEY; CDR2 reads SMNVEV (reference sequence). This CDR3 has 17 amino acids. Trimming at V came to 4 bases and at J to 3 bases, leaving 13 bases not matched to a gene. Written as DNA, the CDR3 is TGTGCCAGCAGTTCCGCCCTGGGAAGGGGGCGTACAGATACGCAGTATTTT. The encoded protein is CASSSALGRGRTDTQYF.

The CDR3 reads CASSDGTSSVGATQYF. The CDR3 DNA sequence: TGTGCCAGCAGCGACGGGACTAGCTCTGTCGGTGCGACCCAGTACTTC. This chain links TRBV11-3 with TRBJ2-5, with TRBD2 identical over 9 bases. CDR3 length equals 16 residues. Germline trimming cut 5 bases from V and 7 bases from J; bases unmatched to any gene: 14. In germline, CDR1 is SGHNT, CDR2 YENEEA.

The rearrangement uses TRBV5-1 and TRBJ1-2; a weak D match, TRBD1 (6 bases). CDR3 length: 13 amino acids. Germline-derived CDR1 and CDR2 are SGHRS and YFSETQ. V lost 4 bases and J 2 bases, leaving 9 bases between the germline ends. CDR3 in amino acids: CASSRDRNYGYTF. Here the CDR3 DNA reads TGCGCCAGCAGCCGCGACAGGAACTATGGCTACACCTTC.

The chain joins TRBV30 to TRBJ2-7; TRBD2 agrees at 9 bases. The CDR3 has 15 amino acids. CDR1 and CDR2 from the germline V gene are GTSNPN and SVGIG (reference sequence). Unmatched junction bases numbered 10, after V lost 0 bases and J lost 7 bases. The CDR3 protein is CAWSVKGAGGQEQYF. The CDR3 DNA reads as TGTGCCTGGAGTGTAAAGGGAGCGGGGGGCCAGGAGCAGTACTTC.

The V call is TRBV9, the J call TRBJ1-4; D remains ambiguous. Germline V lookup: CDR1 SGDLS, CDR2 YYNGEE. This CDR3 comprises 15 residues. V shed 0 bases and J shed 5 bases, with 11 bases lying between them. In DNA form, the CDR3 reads TGTGCCAGCAGCGTAGGATTCGGCAGGAATGAAAAACTGTTTTTT. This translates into CASSVGFGRNEKLFF.